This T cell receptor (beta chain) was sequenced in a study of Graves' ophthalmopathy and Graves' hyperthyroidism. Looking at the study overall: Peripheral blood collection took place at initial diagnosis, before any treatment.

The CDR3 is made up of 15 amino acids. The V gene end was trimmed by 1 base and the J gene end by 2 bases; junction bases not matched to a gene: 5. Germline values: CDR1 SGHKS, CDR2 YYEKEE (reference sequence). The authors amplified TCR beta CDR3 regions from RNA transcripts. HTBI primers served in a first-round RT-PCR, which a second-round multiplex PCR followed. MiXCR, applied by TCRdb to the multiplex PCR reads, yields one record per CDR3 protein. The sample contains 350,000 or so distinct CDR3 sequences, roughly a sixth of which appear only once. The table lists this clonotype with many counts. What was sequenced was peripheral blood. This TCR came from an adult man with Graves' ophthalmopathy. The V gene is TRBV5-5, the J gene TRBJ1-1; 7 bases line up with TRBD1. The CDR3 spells CASSLFGTANTEAFF. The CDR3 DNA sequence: TGTGCCAGCAGCTTGTTTGGGACAGCTAACACTGAAGCTTTCTTT.